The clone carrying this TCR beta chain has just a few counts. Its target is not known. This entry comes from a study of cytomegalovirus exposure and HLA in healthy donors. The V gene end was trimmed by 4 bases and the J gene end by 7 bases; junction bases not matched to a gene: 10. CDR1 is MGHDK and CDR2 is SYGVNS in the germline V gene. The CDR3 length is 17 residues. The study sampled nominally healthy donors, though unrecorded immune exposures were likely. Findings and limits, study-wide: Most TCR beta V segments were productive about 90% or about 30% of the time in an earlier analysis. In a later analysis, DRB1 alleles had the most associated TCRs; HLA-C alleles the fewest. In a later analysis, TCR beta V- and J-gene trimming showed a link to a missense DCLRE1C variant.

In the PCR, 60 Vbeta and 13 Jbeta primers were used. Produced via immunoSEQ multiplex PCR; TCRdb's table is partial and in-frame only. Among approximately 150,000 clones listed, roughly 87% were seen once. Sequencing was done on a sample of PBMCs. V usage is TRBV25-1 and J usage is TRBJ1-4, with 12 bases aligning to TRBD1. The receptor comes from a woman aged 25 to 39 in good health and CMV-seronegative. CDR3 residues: CASSGGTGGPVSEKLFF. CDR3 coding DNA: TGTGCCAGCAGTGGAGGGACAGGGGGCCCCGTTAGTGAAAAACTGTTTTTT.